The source of this T cell receptor (beta chain) is a study of cytomegalovirus exposure and HLA in healthy donors (dated by TCRdb to 2015 to 2018). A note on the overall study: According to an earlier analysis of a few hundred of the donors, 150 million to 200 million T cells yielded roughly 100 million unique TCR beta sequences and 250 to 350 Gb of sequence data. Among some 400 genotyped donors of the cohort, an average of about 240,000 unique TCR beta nucleotide sequences were sequenced per donor, around 18% of them non-productive. Besides the first cohort of approximately 710 subjects, a separate validation cohort made up of roughly 120 different subjects was used. Typing coverage differed by locus: A, B, C, DRB1 and DQB1 were typed in about 620-640 donors, DQA1 in about 500, DPA1 in some 570, and DPB1 in approximately 450. The study was designed to test whether signatures of past pathogen exposure could be identified by cataloging public T cell receptors. Donor age, sex, ethnicity and CMV serostatus were collected together with the repertoire data. About 300 gigabases of sequencing data and tens of millions of unique TCR sequences were included in an early release covering 550 to 650 HLA-typed donors. Roughly 5 DR-DQ haplotypes were handled as single units for association and clustering, since linkage in the cohort was strong. Among the approximately 420 genotyped donors, around 81% belonged to the genetic ancestry cluster associated with self-reported Caucasian donors. Genome-wide SNP genotypes for about 65% of the 666 donors were used in a later genetic analysis, which treated that subset as a discovery cohort. To study patterns of TCR occurrence, a later analysis re-analyzed previously published TCR beta repertoires from 500 to 850 donors and added high-resolution HLA genotyping. In an earlier analysis of a few hundred of the donors, high-throughput TCR beta sequencing was used to judge whether each TCR beta V gene segment behaved as functional or pseudogenic. Every repertoire in the discovery cohort had been generated on one and the same sequencing platform. The study combined high-throughput TCR immunosequencing, statistical association of individual TCRs with disease status, and machine learning to predict cytomegalovirus infection status. HLA typing covered class I and class II loci at four-digit resolution. Using immunosequencing, the study profiled T cell repertoires from 666 subjects and related those repertoires to cytomegalovirus serostatus. Rather than drawing on any new phenotypic data, the later analysis identified candidate immune exposures from TCR beta sequences and the way those sequences occurred across donors. Here is what the overall study found, with its caveats: Some IMGT-functional V segments, including TRBV6-2 and TRBV6-3, could not be distinguished by the 87-base-pair reads and were therefore excluded. A further reported finding was that TCR beta sequences accurately predicted the HLA-A and HLA-B alleles for most subjects in the first cohort. Most CMV-associated TCR beta chains appeared to be HLA-restricted in a later analysis, and the HLA associations seemed to be driven largely by CMV exposure. Strong co-occurrence of HLA alleles, especially DR and DQ, made assigning TCR associations to individual alleles difficult. Only TCR beta chains were sequenced in this cohort, and the absence of alpha or paired-chain data limited detectable features. The classifier was reported to diagnose cytomegalovirus status with high specificity and sensitivity in both the original cohort and the validation cohort. In an earlier analysis of 587 of the donors, most TCR beta V segments were observed in productive rearrangements about 90% or about 30% of the time, broadly matching IMGT annotations. Sequencing depth was assumed to be roughly uniform across donors in the presence/absence analyses, though that assumption may not hold. The study listed 150 to 200 TCR beta chains as associated with cytomegalovirus. According to a later analysis, parvovirus B19, influenza, CMV and Epstein-Barr virus appeared linked to several top co-occurrence clusters. Compared with equally common non-associated chains, HLA-associated TCR beta chains in a later analysis were more clonally expanded and had lower generation probabilities. Because counts were too low, under 20 rarely observed V segments, including chromosome 9 orphons, were left out of the earlier analysis of approximately 500 of the donors. V-gene and J-gene trimming of TCR beta chains was associated with a missense DCLRE1C variant in a later genetic analysis, and the association was replicated in an independent cohort. While some public TCRs were present in many individuals, most TCR sequences turned up only very rarely across donors. A later genetic analysis reported fewer N-insertions in productive TCRs among donors in an Asian-associated ancestry cluster than the roughly 690-donor mean. According to the authors, the approach could potentially be generalized to other disease states and immunological phenotypes. In vitro tests confirmed that a few of the cytomegalovirus-associated TCR beta chains recognize cytomegalovirus antigens. HLA typing was unavailable for some donors at each locus, so association tests used only the typed subset. Correlated functional status among segregating V segments might be attributable to linkage disequilibrium, but an unknown experimental factor could not be ruled out. For the cohort, immune exposure information was limited to CMV serostatus. A cluster of highly shared sequence variants was judged likely to represent a technical artifact of the sequencing pipeline. In a later analysis, around 17,000 TCR beta sequences were associated with specific HLA alleles at a false discovery rate of 0.05. In a later analysis, the rate of TCR association differed among HLA loci, with DRB1 alleles having the most associated TCRs and HLA-C alleles having the fewest.

The library relied on the immunoSEQ multiplex PCR assay. For the multiplex PCR, a mixture combining 60 forward primers for TCR Vbeta segments and 13 reverse primers for TCR Jbeta segments was used. The CDR3 region of rearranged TCR beta genes was amplified from genomic DNA with a multiplex PCR assay. Amplified TCR beta libraries were sequenced as 87-base-pair reads on the Illumina HiSeq System. Concerning the study's data processing: A later analysis counted tens of millions of unique TCR beta chains across the 550 to 750 repertoires, and roughly 11 million of these chains were shared by at least two donors. A nearest-neighbor algorithm error-corrected the raw reads and collapsed the reads into unique sequences, merging closely related sequences to remove PCR and sequencing errors. Alignment of CDR3 sequences to IMGT reference sequences was used to assign V, D and J gene segments. For a sequence to be retained, a match of at least six nucleotides to both a V gene segment and a J gene segment was required. Rearrangements were called productive when the CDR3 lacked stop codons and stayed in frame with V and J; all others were non-productive. Following IMGT convention, CDR3 was defined as the stretch from the second conserved V-encoded cysteine up to the conserved J-encoded phenylalanine. Sequences without an unambiguous match to a single V gene segment were excluded from the earlier analysis of about 600 of the donors. In an earlier analysis of more than 500 of the donors, a V segment was called functional when productive rearrangements were above 56.7%, and segregating when the standard deviation between donors exceeded 5%. To diagnose cytomegalovirus status from the catalog of TCR beta chain sequences, a statistical classification framework was built. In a later analysis, TCR nucleotide sequences were compared against IMGT/GENE-DB human TR gene sequences so that V and J genes could be assigned. In a later analysis, CDR3 sequences and most-parsimonious VDJ recombination scenarios were assigned using the TCRdist pipeline. In a later analysis, each TCR beta chain was defined by its CDR3 amino acid sequence together with its V-gene family, and reads without a unique V-gene family were excluded. A later analysis removed nearly 600 highly shared, low-generation-probability nucleotide sequences to deal with suspected cross-contamination and a sequencing artifact. In a later analysis, a clonal expansion index for each public chain was calculated from normalized within-repertoire ranks of inferred template counts. In a later analysis, generation probabilities were computed using a VDJ recombination model fitted to out-of-frame rearrangements, and the results were checked against IGoR. In a later analysis, TCR-TCR, TCR-HLA and TCR-CMV co-occurrence was scored with hypergeometric tests, and a repertoire-size bias correction was applied to TCR pairs. To estimate false discovery rates, a later analysis permuted the HLA or CMV assignments 20 times. A later analysis grouped co-occurring TCRs with DBSCAN, adding TCRdist sequence similarity when clustering within HLA-allele-positive subsets. Repertoires with fewer than 30,000 or more than 120,000 public chains, plus five repertoires with anomalous nucleotide sharing, were excluded from co-occurrence clustering. The table comes from immuneACCESS by way of TCRdb, which keeps in-frame sequences with V and J called. Part of the clones is missing from these tables; in studies checked, under half for an unresolved V gene and the rest for unknown reasons. V and J calls and clone size follow that table, whereas D and trimming were derived from the DNA. Present in this sample are roughly 200,000 clones, 75% to 80% of which were seen just once. The top ten clonotypes cover 13% to 15% of the sample.

In total, about 650 healthy bone marrow donors made up the cohort. All cohort members were sampled while nominally healthy, although unrecorded immune exposures were likely present. The donor tested CMV seropositive, placing the donor among the 290 or so seropositive members of the cohort. A peripheral blood sample was collected from each donor, and TCR beta sequencing was performed on peripheral blood mononuclear cells. The Qiagen DNeasy Blood Extraction Kit was used to extract genomic DNA from the blood cell samples. In the case of this clone: The clone's antigen remains unknown. Per-nucleotide qualities are absent, and no much larger clonotype sits a single base away.

From the cysteine up to the phenylalanine, the CDR3 has a length of 16 residues. Only CDR3 DNA remains: 48 bases, in frame from the first base. The germline V gene provides CDR1 SGHRS and CDR2 YFSETQ. V loses 3 bases at its end and J loses 2 bases; junction bases beyond the gene matches: 8. Sequencing was performed on PBMCs. The rearranged segments are TRBV5-1 and TRBJ2-3; 8 bases in between match TRBD1. The source is a woman in her thirties in good health and CMV-seropositive. The CDR3 corresponds to CASSSQPGGITDTQYF. The DNA sequence is given as TGCGCCAGCAGCTCCCAGCCAGGGGGCATCACAGATACGCAGTATTTT.